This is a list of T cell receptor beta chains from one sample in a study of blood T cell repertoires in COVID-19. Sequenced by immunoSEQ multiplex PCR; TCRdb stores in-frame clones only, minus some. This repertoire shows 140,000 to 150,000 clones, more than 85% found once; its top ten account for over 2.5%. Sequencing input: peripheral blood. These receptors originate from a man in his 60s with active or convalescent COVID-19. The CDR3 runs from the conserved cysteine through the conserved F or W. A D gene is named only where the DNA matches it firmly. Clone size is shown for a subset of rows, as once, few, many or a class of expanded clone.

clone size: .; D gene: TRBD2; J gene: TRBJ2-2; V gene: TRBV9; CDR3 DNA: TGTGCCAGCAGCGCTCCCACCGGGACTAGCGGGACCCCCCTGTCCACCGGGGAGCTGTTTTTT; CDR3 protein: CASSAPTGTSGTPLSTGELFF
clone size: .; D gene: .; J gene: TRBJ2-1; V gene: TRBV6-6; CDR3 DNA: TGTGCCGAAGGGCCTTCAGGGGATGGTCGGTTCTTC; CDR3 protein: CAEGPSGDGRFF
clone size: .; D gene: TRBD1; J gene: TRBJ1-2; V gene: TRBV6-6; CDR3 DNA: TGTGCCAGCAGTCTTCCCCCCGGGACAGGGGGCGCGACCTATGGCTACACCTTC; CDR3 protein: CASSLPPGTGGATYGYTF
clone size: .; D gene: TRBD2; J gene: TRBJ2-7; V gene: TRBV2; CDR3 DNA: TGTGCCAGCAGTGGGGACTGGGCGGGAGGAGGGCGCTCCTACGAGCAGTACTTC; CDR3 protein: CASSGDWAGGGRSYEQYF
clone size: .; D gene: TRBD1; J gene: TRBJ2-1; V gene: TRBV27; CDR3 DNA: TGTGCCAGCAGTTTCCCCCCCGGACAGGGGGCGTCCTACAATGAGCAGTTCTTC; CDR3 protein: CASSFPPGQGASYNEQFF
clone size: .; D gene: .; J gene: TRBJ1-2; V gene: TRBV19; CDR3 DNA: TGTGCCAGTAGTATAGGGCCGGAGAACTATGGCTACACCTTC; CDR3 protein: CASSIGPENYGYTF
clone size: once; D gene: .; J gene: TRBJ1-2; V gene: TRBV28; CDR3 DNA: TGTGCCAGCAGTTCCCGTTATGATGGCTACACCTTC; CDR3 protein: CASSSRYDGYTF
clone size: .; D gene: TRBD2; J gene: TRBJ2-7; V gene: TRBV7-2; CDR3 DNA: TGTGCCAGCAGCCTCGGACTAGCGGGATTATACGAGCAGTACTTC; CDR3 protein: CASSLGLAGLYEQYF
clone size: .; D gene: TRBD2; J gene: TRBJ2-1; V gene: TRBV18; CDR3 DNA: TGTGCCAGCTCGCCGATTAGCGGGAGAACCTACAATGAGCAGTTCTTC; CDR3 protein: CASSPISGRTYNEQFF
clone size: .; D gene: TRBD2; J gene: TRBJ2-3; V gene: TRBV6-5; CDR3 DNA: TGTGCCAGCAGTTACTCGAGGGCGGGGGGCACAGATACGCAGTATTTT; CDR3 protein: CASSYSRAGGTDTQYF
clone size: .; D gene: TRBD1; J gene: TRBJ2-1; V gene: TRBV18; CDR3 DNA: TGTGCCAGCTCACCAAAAGCTTCCGGGACAGGGATGAGTGATAGCTACAATGAGCAGTTCTTC; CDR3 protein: CASSPKASGTGMSDSYNEQFF
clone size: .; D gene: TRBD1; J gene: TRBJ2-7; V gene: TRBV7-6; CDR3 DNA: TGTGCCAGCAGCTTAGGGGACAGGGTGGGCGAGCAGTACTTC; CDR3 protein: CASSLGDRVGEQYF
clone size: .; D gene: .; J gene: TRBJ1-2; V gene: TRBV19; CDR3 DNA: TGTGCCAGTAGTCCCCAGGGTAACAACTATGGCTACACCTTC; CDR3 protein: CASSPQGNNYGYTF
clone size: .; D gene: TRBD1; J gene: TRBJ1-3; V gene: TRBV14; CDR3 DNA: TGTGCCAGCCGGACGACAGGGGCAGGAAACACCATATATTTT; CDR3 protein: CASRTTGAGNTIYF
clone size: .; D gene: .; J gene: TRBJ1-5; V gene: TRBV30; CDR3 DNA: TGTGCCTGGACGGGACATGAGGATCAGCCCCAGCATTTT; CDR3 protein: CAWTGHEDQPQHF
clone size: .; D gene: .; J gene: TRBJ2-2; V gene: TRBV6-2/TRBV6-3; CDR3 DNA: TGTGCCAGCAGTTACCTGGGGGCCGGAACCGGGGAGCTGTTTTTT; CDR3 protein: CASSYLGAGTGELFF
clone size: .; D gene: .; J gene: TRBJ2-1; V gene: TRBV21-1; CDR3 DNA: TGTGCCAGCAGCAAAGCAAGCGGGAGATCCTACAATGAGCAGTTCTTC; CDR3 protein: CASSKASGRSYNEQFF
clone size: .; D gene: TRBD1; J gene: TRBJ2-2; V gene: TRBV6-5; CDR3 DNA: TGTGCCAGCAAATCCAGGGGGTACACCGGGGAGCTGTTTTTT; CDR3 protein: CASKSRGYTGELFF
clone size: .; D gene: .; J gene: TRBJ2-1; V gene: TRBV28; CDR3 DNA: TGTGCCAGCAGTCTACCCCACGGGAACAATGAGCAGTTCTTC; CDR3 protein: CASSLPHGNNEQFF
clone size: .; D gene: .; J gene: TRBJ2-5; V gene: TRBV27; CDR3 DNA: TGTGCCAGCAGTTCCCGACAGGCCTATCAAGAGACCCAGTACTTC; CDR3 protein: CASSSRQAYQETQYF
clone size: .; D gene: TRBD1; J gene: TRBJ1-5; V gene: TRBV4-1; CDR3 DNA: TGCGCCAGCAGCCTCGACAGGGGAAGCAATCAGCCCCAGCATTTT; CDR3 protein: CASSLDRGSNQPQHF
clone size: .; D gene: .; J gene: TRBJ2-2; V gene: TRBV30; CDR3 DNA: TGTGCCTGGAGCCCTAGGGGCGGGGAGCTGTTTTTT; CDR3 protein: CAWSPRGGELFF
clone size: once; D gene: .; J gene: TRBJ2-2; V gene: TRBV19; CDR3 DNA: TGTGCCAGTAGTTCGGGGTTAGGCGGGGAGCTGTTTTTT; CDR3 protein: CASSSGLGGELFF
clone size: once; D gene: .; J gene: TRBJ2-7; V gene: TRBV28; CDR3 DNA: TGTGCCAGCAGTCCTGGGGGGTCGAGCTCCTACGAGCAGTACTTC; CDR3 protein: CASSPGGSSSYEQYF
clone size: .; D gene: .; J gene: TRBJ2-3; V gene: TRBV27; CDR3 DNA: TGTGCCAGCAGGGGCAGGGCCACAGATACGCAGTATTTT; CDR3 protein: CASRGRATDTQYF
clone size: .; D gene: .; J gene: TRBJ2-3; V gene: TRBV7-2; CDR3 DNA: TGTGCCAGCAGCTTAGCCCCCGTCCTAGCTGTGTCAGATACGCAGTATTTT; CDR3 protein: CASSLAPVLAVSDTQYF
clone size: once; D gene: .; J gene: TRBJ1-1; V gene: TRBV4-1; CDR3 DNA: TGCGCCAGCAGCCAAGATGGGGGGGGCTGGACTGAAGCTTTCTTT; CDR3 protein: CASSQDGGGWTEAFF
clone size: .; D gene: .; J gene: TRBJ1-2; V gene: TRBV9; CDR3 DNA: TGTGCCAGCAGCGCGCGGGGGCCCGGAGGCTACACCTTC; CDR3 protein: CASSARGPGGYTF
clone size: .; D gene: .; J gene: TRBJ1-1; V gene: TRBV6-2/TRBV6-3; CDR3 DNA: TGTGCCAGCAGCCGGGGGGGGCTGAACACTGAAGCTTTCTTT; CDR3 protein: CASSRGGLNTEAFF
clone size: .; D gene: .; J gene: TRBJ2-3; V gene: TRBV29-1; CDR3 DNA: TGCAGCGAAACAAGCACAGATACGCAGTATTTT; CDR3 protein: CSETSTDTQYF
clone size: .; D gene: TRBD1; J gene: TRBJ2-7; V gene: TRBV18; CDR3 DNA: TGTGCCAGCTCACCGGACAGGAACTCCTACGAGCAGTACTTC; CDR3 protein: CASSPDRNSYEQYF
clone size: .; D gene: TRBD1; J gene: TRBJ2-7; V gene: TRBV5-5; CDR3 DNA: TGTGCCAGCAGCCAAGGGACAGTGGCCTACGAGCAGTACTTC; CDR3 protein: CASSQGTVAYEQYF
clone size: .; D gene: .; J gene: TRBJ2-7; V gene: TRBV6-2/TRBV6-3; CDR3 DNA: TGTGCCAGCAGTACTGGCGGGTCATCCTACGAGCAGTACTTC; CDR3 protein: CASSTGGSSYEQYF
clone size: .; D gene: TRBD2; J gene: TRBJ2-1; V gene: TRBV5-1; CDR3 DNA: TGCGCCAGCACTTCGGGACTAGCGGGGGAGAATGAGCAGTTCTTC; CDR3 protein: CASTSGLAGENEQFF
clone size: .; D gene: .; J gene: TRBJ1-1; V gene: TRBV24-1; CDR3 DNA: TGTGCCACCAGTGACGATACAGACACTGAAGCTTTCTTT; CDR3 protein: CATSDDTDTEAFF
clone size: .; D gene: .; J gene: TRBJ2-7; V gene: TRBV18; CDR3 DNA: TGTGCCAGCTCACCCTTCGGGGGTGGGACAGCAGCCTACGAGCAGTACTTC; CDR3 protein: CASSPFGGGTAAYEQYF
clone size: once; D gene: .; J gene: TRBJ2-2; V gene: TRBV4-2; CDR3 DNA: TGTGCCAGCAGCCAAGACCTTACCGGGGAGCTGTTTTTT; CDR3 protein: CASSQDLTGELFF
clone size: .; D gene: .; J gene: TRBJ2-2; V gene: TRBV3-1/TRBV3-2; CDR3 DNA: TGTGCCAGCAGCCAAGCCCCGGGGAACCGGGCCGGGGAGCTGTTTTTT; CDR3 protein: CASSQAPGNRAGELFF
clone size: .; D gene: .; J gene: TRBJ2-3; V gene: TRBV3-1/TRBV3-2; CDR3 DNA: TGTGCCAGCAGCACAGGGCCCACGACAGATACGCAGTATTTT; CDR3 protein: CASSTGPTTDTQYF
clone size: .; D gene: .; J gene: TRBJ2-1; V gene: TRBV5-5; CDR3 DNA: TGTGCCAGCAGCGCCGGCCTGACAGCCTGGGATGAGCAGTTCTTC; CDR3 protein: CASSAGLTAWDEQFF
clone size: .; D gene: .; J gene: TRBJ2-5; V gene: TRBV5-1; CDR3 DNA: TGCGCCAGCAGCTTGTCCTGGGTAGCGCGAGAGACCCAGTACTTC; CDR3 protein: CASSLSWVARETQYF
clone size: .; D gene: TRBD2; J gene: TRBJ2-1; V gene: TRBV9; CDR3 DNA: TGTGCCAGCAGCGCAGGACTAGCGGGACTCAATGAGCAGTTCTTC; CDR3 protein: CASSAGLAGLNEQFF
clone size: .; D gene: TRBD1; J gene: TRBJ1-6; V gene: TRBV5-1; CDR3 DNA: TGCGCCAGCAGCTTATTACAGGGGGCCGATAATTCACCCCTCCACTTT; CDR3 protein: CASSLLQGADNSPLHF
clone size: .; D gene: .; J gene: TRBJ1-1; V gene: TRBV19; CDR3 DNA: TGTGCCAGTTGCCGGCAGGTGAACACTGAAGCTTTCTTT; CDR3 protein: CASCRQVNTEAFF